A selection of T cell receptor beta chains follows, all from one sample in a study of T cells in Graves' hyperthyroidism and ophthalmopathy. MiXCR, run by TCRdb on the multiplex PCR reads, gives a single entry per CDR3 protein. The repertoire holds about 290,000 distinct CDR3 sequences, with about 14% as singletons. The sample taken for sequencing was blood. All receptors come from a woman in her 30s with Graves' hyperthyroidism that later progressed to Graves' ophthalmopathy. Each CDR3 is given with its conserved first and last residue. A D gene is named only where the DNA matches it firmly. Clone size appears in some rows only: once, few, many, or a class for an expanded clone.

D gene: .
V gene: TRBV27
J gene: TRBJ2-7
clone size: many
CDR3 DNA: TGTGCCAGCAGTCCCCGCTTGGGAAGCTCCTACGAGCAGTACTTC
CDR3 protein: CASSPRLGSSYEQYF

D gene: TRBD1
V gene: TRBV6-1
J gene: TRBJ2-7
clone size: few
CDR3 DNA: TGTGCCAGCAGCCACAGGGGCGCCTACGAGCAGTACTTC
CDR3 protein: CASSHRGAYEQYF

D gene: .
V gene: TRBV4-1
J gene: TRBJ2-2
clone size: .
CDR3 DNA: TGCGCCAGCAGCCAAGAGGTGGAGGGGGCAATCACCGGGGAGCTGTTTTTT
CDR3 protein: CASSQEVEGAITGELFF

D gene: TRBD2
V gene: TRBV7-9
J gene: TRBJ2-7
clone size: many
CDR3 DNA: TGTGCCAGCAGCCAACTAGCGGGAGTGGACTACGAGCAGTACTTC
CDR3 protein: CASSQLAGVDYEQYF

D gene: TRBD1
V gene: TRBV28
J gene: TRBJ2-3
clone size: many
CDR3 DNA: TGTGCCAGCAGTTTAGGGCAGGGGGCCACAGATACGCAGTATTTT
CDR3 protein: CASSLGQGATDTQYF

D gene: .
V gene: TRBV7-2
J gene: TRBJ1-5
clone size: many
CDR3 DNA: TGTGCCAGCAGCTTAGCAAGTTATAGCAATCAGCCCCAGCATTTT
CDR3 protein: CASSLASYSNQPQHF

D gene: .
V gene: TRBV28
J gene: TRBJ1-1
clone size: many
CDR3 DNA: TGTGCCAGCAGTTCCGAACCTCTCAGGGGTCTCCCTGAAGCTTTCTTT
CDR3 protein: CASSSEPLRGLPEAFF

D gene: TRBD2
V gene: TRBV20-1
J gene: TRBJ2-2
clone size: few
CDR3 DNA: TGCAGTGCAGAGAGACTAGCGGGTAACGCCGGGGAGCTGTTTTTT
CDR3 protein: CSAERLAGNAGELFF

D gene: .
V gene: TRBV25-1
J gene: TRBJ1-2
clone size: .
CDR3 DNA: TGTGCCAGCAGTGACCTTGATATGGACTATGGCTACACCTTC
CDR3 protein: CASSDLDMDYGYTF

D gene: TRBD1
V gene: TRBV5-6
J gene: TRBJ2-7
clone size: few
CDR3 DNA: TGTGCCAGCAGCTTGGCTCCGGGACAGGACTACGAGCAGTACTTC
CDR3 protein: CASSLAPGQDYEQYF

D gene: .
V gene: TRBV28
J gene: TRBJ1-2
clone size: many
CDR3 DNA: TGTGCCAGCAGTTTCGAGGGGACTAACTATGGCTACACCTTC
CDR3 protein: CASSFEGTNYGYTF

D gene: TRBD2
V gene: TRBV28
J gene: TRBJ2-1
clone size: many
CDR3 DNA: TGTGCCAGCAGTCCTCTAGGAAGCGGGAGGCCGAATGAGCAGTTCTTC
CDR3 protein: CASSPLGSGRPNEQFF

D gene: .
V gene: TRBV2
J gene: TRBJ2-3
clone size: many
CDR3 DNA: .
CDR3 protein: CASSEQEWASGSHGVRYF

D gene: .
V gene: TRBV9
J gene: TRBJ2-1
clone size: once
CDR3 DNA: TGTGCCAGCAGCGTAACCGGGACCCAGAACAATGGGCAGTTCTTC
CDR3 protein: CASSVTGTQNNGQFF

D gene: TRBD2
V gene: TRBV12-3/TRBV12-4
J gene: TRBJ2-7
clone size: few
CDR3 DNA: TGTGCCAGTCAGCCGACTAGCGGCTACGAGCAGTACTTC
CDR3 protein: CASQPTSGYEQYF

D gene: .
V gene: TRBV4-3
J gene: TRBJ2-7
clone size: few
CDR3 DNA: TGCGCCAGCAGCCCGGGGGACGGAGGATACGAGCAGTACTTC
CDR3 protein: CASSPGDGGYEQYF

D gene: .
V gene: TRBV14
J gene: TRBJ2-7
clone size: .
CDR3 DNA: TGTGCCAGCAGCCGGGAGGCAAGAAACTACGAGCAGTACTTC
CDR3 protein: CASSREARNYEQYF

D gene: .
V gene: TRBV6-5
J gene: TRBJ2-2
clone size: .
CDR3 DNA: TGTGCCAGCAGTTACGGCCTGAACACCGGGGAGCTGTTTTTT
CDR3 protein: CASSYGLNTGELFF

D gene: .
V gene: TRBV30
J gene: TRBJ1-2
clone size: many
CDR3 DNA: TGTGCCTGGAGTTTAGGCCTTAACTATGGCTACACCTTC
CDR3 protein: CAWSLGLNYGYTF

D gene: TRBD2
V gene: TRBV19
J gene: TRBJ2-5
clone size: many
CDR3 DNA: TGTGCCAGTAGCGCTCCGGGGGGTGAGACCCAGTACTTC
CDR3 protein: CASSAPGGETQYF

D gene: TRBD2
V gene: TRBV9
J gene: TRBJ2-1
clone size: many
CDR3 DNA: TGTGCCAGCAGCGTAAGAGGTCTAGCGGGAGTGGATGAGCAGTTCTTC
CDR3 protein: CASSVRGLAGVDEQFF

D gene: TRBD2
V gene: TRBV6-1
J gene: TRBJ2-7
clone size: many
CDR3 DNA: TGTGCCAGCAGTGACTTGGCGGGGGGAAGCTCCTACGAGCAGTACTTC
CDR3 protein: CASSDLAGGSSYEQYF

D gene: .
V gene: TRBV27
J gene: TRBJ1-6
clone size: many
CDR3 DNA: TGTGCCAGCAGTTTAGGCAGGGGATGGAATTCACCCCTCCACTTT
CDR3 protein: CASSLGRGWNSPLHF

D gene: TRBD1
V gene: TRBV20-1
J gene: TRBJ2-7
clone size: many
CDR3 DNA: TGCAGTGCTGACAGGGATGTGGCCTACGAGCAGTACTTC
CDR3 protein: CSADRDVAYEQYF

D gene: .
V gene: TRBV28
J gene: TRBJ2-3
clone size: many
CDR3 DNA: TGTGCCAGCAGTTTTGACACAGATACGCAGTATTTT
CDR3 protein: CASSFDTDTQYF

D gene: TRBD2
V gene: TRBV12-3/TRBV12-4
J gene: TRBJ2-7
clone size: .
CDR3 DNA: TGTGCCAGCAGTTTAGGAAGCGGGGGGGTATTTCGCGAGCAGTACTTC
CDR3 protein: CASSLGSGGVFREQYF

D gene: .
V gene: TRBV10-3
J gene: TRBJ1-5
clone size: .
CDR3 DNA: TGTGCCATCAGTGGGGAAGGTCATAGCAATCAGCCCCAGCATTTT
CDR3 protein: CAISGEGHSNQPQHF

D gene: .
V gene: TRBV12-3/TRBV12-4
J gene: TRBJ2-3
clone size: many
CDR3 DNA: TGTGCCAGCAGTCCCGCTCCAGATACGCAGTATTTT
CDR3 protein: CASSPAPDTQYF

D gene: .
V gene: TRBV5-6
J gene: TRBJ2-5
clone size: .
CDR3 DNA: TGTGCCAGCAGGTACGGGACGGCCTCCGTGGAAGAGACCCAGTACTTC
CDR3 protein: CASRYGTASVEETQYF

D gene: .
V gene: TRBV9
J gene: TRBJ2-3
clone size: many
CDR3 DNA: TGTGCCAGCAGCGTGGTAGGTCGCATCACAGATACGCAGTATTTT
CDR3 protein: CASSVVGRITDTQYF

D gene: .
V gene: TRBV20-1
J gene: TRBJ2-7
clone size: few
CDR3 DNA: TGCAGTGCTAGTAGTGGCACCTACGAGCAGTACTTC
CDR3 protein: CSASSGTYEQYF

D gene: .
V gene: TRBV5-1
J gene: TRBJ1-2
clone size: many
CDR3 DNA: TGCGCCAGCAGCTTGGAAGCAGGCAGCCTCTATGGCTACACCTTC
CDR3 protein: CASSLEAGSLYGYTF

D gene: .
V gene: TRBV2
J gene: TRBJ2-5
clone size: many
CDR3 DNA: TGTGCCAGCACCAGACAGGGAGGATGGGAGACCCAGTACTTC
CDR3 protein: CASTRQGGWETQYF

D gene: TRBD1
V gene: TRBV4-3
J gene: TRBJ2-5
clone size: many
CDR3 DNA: TGCGCCAGCAGCCACGACAGGGGAGGCGCGGAGACCCAGTACTTC
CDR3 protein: CASSHDRGGAETQYF

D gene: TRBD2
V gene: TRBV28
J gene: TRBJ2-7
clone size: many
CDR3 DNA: TGTGCCACTCTAGGGACTAGCCAATCCTACGAGCAGTACTTC
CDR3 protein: CATLGTSQSYEQYF

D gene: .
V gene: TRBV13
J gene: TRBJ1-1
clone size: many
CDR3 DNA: TGTGCCAGCAGCCCCCGGGCCCTCAGGCTTGAAGCTTTCTTT
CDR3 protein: CASSPRALRLEAFF